The 26 T cell receptor beta chains given below trace back to one sample, sequenced in a study of vaccination and CD4 T cells after COVID-19. The antigens for these receptors are not known. Cultured CD4+ T-cell DNA underwent Oncomine TCR Beta short-read sequencing. TCRdb re-derived calls from the PCR reads in MiXCR, one entry per CDR3 protein. This table holds approximately 21,000 distinct CDR3 sequences, about 50% found once. As for treatment: roughly 10-day PBMC culture with coronavirus spike peptide pools or control peptides (ViraFEST assay). Sequencing was done on a sample of cultured CD4+ T cells from blood. Receptors were obtained from a human donor with COVID-19.

The chain joins TRBV4-3 to TRBJ1-3, with D tentatively TRBD1 (6 bases). Germline lookup yields CDR1 LGHNA and CDR2 YSLEER. The CDR3 covers 15 residues. The V gene lost 4 bases and the J gene lost 0 bases, with 10 bases spanning the gap. CDR3 in amino acids: CASSRQQGSGNTIYF. The CDR3 DNA sequence: TGCGCCAGCAGCCGACAACAGGGCTCTGGAAACACCATATATTTT.

This clonotype was picked up a small number of times. The J gene is TRBJ1-2, the V gene TRBV5-5; D may be TRBD1 (6 bases). The V end lost 1 base, the J end lost 2 bases, and 12 bases lay between the germline ends. The CDR3 runs to 15 residues. CDR1 is SGHKS and CDR2 is YYEKEE in the germline V gene (reference sequence). CDR3 nucleotide sequence: TGTGCCAGCAGCTTGACCCGACAGGAGAACTATGGCTACACCTTC. It is translated as CASSLTRQENYGYTF. Drawing the rest from reference TRBV5-5 and TRBJ1-2, the complete variable domain is DAGVTQSPTHLIKTRGQQVTLRCSPISGHKSVSWYQQVLGQGPQFIFQYYEKEERGRGNFPDRFSARQFPNYSSELNVNALLLGDSALYLCASSLTRQENYGYTFGSGTRLTVV.

This clonotype was found a few times. The V gene is TRBV6-1, the J gene TRBJ2-2; D not resolved. Germline V gene data show CDR1 as MNHNS and CDR2 as SASEGT. This CDR3 comprises 13 residues. The V end lost 3 bases, the J end lost 7 bases, and 9 bases lay between the germline ends. This CDR3 reads CASSEGLGGELFF. The CDR3 coding sequence is TGTGCCAGCAGTGAGGGGTTAGGCGGGGAGCTGTTTTTT.

This chain joins TRBV5-4 and TRBJ1-1; the D is unclear. The V gene lost 4 bases and the J gene lost 6 bases, with 13 bases spanning the gap. The CDR3 runs 13 residues. The V gene's germline CDR1 is SGHNT and CDR2 YYREEE (reference sequence). The CDR3 DNA reads TGTGCCAGCAGCCGGGTTGGGGTTCCTGAAGCTTTCTTT. Its protein is CASSRVGVPEAFF.

V gene TRBV7-2 combines with J gene TRBJ2-7; D could derive from TRBD1 or TRBD2 (5 bases each). The V gene's germline CDR1 is SGHTA and CDR2 FQGNSA. The CDR3 has 15 amino acids. With 1 base removed from V and 4 bases from J, the gap between germline ends came to 14 bases. The CDR3 sequence is CASSLGGTAFYEQYF. CDR3 in DNA: TGTGCCAGCAGCTTAGGGGGGACCGCTTTTTACGAGCAGTACTTC. Full variable domain (missing parts from reference TRBV7-2 and TRBJ2-7): GAGVSQSPSNKVTEKGKDVELRCDPISGHTALYWYRQSLGQGLEFLIYFQGNSAPDKSGLPSDRFSAERTGGSVSTLTIQRTQQEDSAVYLCASSLGGTAFYEQYFGPGTRLTVT.

With respect to this clonotype: The junction differs from germline at one of its ends, possibly a read error. The J gene is TRBJ2-1, the V gene TRBV7-4; possible D gene TRBD2, 6 bases. The CDR3 has 15 residues. Germline V lookup: CDR1 SGHVT, CDR2 SQSDAQ. The DNA for the CDR3 is TGTGCCAGCAGCGTAGCAGGTCCGCGGGGTAGCGAGCAGTTCTTC. Residues: CASSVAGPRGSEQFF.

The J gene is TRBJ2-5, the V gene TRBV5-4; 11 positions match TRBD2. J was trimmed by 8 bases and V by 0 bases; bases with no gene match: 3. Germline-derived CDR1 and CDR2 are SGHNT and YYREEE (reference sequence). The CDR3 covers 14 residues. The chain's CDR3 is CASSLELAGVTQYF. In nucleotides, the CDR3 is TGTGCCAGCAGCTTGGAACTAGCGGGGGTAACCCAGTACTTC.

V usage is TRBV30 and J usage is TRBJ1-2, with a weak D call TRBD1 (5 bases). V was pared by 5 bases and J by 2 bases, with 18 bases between. CDR1 and CDR2 from the germline V gene are GTSNPN and SVGIG (reference sequence). The CDR3 is 15 amino acids. CDR3 nucleotides: TGTGCCTGGGGTACACGGGGCCGCTCGAACTATGGCTACACCTTC. Amino acid sequence: CAWGTRGRSNYGYTF. Filled out from reference TRBV30 and TRBJ1-2, the complete variable domain reads SQTIHQWPATLVQPVGSPLSLECTVEGTSNPNLYWYRQAAGRGLQLLFYSVGIGQISSEVPQNLSASRPQDRQFILSSKKLLLSDSGFYLCAWGTRGRSNYGYTFGSGTRLTVV.

This sequence joins TRBV6-2 or TRBV6-3 and TRBJ2-3; a possible D gene is TRBD2 (6 bases). V was trimmed by 8 bases and J by 4 bases, leaving 22 bases between them. This CDR3 has 16 residues. Looked up from germline, CDR1 is MNHEY and CDR2 is SVGEGT. CDR3 bases: TGTGCCAGCTCCACCCCCGGGGGTGCGGCGCCAGATACGCAGTATTTT. Its protein product is CASSTPGGAAPDTQYF.

The chain links TRBV6-1 to TRBJ1-6; TRBD1 matches 8 bases. V was pared by 6 bases and J by 9 bases, with 13 bases of the junction left unmatched. The length of the CDR3 is 16 residues. Germline CDR1 and CDR2: MNHNS and SASEGT. CDR3 protein: CASSSGQGPSGSPLHF. The CDR3 DNA is TGTGCCAGCAGCTCCGGACAGGGCCCGTCGGGTTCACCCCTCCACTTT.

The sample holds a few counts of this clonotype. The chain combines TRBV2 with TRBJ1-5, with D perhaps TRBD1 (5 bases). Germline V gene lookup returns CDR1 SNHLY and CDR2 FYNNEI. The CDR3 contains 14 residues. Trimming stripped 3 bases from V and 3 bases from J, with 9 bases between. CDR3 nucleotide sequence: TGTGCCAGCAGTGATTGGGGGAACAATCAGCCCCAGCATTTT. Amino acid sequence: CASSDWGNNQPQHF.

The gene calls are TRBV29-1 and TRBJ2-2, with TRBD1 matching 7 bases. V lost 7 bases, J lost 2 bases, and 7 bases stayed unmatched. Germline CDR1 is SQVTM and CDR2 is ANQGSEA. The CDR3 runs to 14 residues. The CDR3 DNA follows: TGCAGCGGCAAGACAGGGCTAAACACCGGGGAGCTGTTTTTT. It is translated as CSGKTGLNTGELFF.

This clonotype has more than one count but fewer than ten. V gene TRBV15 combines with J gene TRBJ2-7; D gene ambiguous. CDR3 length: 14 amino acids. Germline loops: CDR1 LNHNV, CDR2 YYDKDF (reference sequence). V lost 0 bases and J lost 0, with 6 bases in between. This chain's CDR3 is CATSRDSISYEQYF. As DNA, the CDR3 is TGTGCCACCAGCAGAGATAGTATCTCCTACGAGCAGTACTTC.

This sequence joins TRBV10-3 and TRBJ2-7, with D possibly TRBD1 on 5 matching bases. This CDR3 is built from 18 residues. Germline CDR1 and CDR2: ENHRY and SYGVKD. The ends were cut back, 3 bases at V and 3 bases at J, with 24 bases in the middle. In nucleotides, the CDR3 is TGTGCCATCAGTGATACTGGCAGGGCACCTCATTTTATCTACGAGCAGTACTTC. Translation: CAISDTGRAPHFIYEQYF.

This clonotype was counted only a few times. At one end, the junction sequence differs from germline, possibly due to a read error. This chain connects TRBV7-7 to TRBJ2-3; TRBD2 is a possible D gene (5 bases). The CDR3 loop spans 15 amino acids. The V gene's germline CDR1 is SSHAT and CDR2 FNYEAQ (reference sequence). CDR3 sequence reads: CASSLGLSHTDTQYF. CDR3 DNA sequence: TGTGCTAGCAGCTTAGGACTGTCCCACACAGATACGCAGTATTTT.

This clonotype was seen a few times. The chain uses TRBV20-1 and TRBJ2-4; TRBD1 matches at 7 bases. Germline CDR1 reads DFQATT; CDR2 reads SNEGSKA (reference sequence). Trimming removed 2 bases from V and 3 bases from J; junction bases left unmatched: 7. The CDR3 totals 15 residues. CDR3 region: CSARTSGTVKNIQYF. CDR3 nucleotides: TGCAGTGCTAGAACGTCCGGGACAGTCAAAAACATTCAGTACTTC.

V is TRBV7-2 and J is TRBJ2-3; 10 nucleotides line up with TRBD2. The CDR3 totals 17 residues. The trim removed 0 bases at V and 7 bases at J, leaving 10 bases unmatched. Germline lookup yields CDR1 SGHTA and CDR2 FQGNSA. CDR3 in DNA: TGTGCCAGCAGCTTAGCAGGTAGCGGGGGGACCTACCATACGCAGTATTTT. It yields the protein CASSLAGSGGTYHTQYF. The full variable domain, in which reference TRBV7-2 and TRBJ2-3 provide the parts outside the CDR3, is GAGVSQSPSNKVTEKGKDVELRCDPISGHTALYWYRQSLGQGLEFLIYFQGNSAPDKSGLPSDRFSAERTGGSVSTLTIQRTQQEDSAVYLCASSLAGSGGTYHTQYFGPGTRLTVL.

This clonotype was detected a few times. This chain uses TRBV24-1 with TRBJ2-4; TRBD1 matches 9 bases. The J call may be in error: the DNA end matches TRBJ2-5 better. Germline lookup yields CDR1 KGHDR and CDR2 SFDVKD. The CDR3 spans 14 residues. Here the CDR3 DNA reads TGTGCCACCAACGACGGACAGGGGCGAGAGACCCAGTACTTC. Translated, it gives CATNDGQGRETQYF.

J is TRBJ1-2 and V is TRBV6-2 or TRBV6-3; 10 positions match TRBD1. CDR3 length: 14 amino acids. Unmatched junction bases numbered 3, after V lost 1 base and J lost 7 bases. Per germline, CDR1 MNHEY and CDR2 SVGEGT. CDR3 protein: CASSYLGQGTGYTF. The CDR3 DNA reads TGTGCCAGCAGTTACTTGGGACAGGGGACTGGCTACACCTTC.

The chain carries TRBV6-1 and TRBJ2-7; D is possibly TRBD2 (6 bases). Germline values: CDR1 MNHNS, CDR2 SASEGT. The CDR3 sequence is 15 residues long. Trimming removed 6 bases from V and 4 bases from J, with 19 bases in between. CDR3 in amino acids: CASREGPNRDYEQYF. CDR3 coding DNA: TGTGCCAGCAGGGAGGGGCCAAATAGGGATTACGAGCAGTACTTC.

The CDR3 coding sequence is TGTGCCAGCAGCCCTGCACTGGGCCAAGAGACCCAGTACTTC. Translation: CASSPALGQETQYF. This sequence joins TRBV5-4 and TRBJ2-5; D gene uncertain. The CDR3 is made up of 14 amino acids. V lost 4 bases and J 1 base, leaving 11 bases between the germline ends. Germline V gene data show CDR1 as SGHNT and CDR2 as YYREEE (reference sequence).

In its sample, this clonotype was seen a few times. The junction shows a germline mismatch at one end, possibly a read error. V is TRBV6-5 and J is TRBJ2-7; 7 bases align to TRBD1. This CDR3 spans 15 amino acids. Germline CDR1 MNHEY, CDR2 SVGAGI. The CDR3 DNA is TGTGCCAGCAGTAACTCCGGGACAGCCTCCTACGAGCAGTACTTC. It yields the protein CASSNSGTASYEQYF.

This clonotype has more than one count but fewer than ten. This chain joins TRBV24-1 and TRBJ1-2, with a possible D match to TRBD1 (5 bases). In germline, CDR1 is KGHDR, CDR2 SFDVKD. The CDR3 consists of 18 residues. The ends were cut back, 4 bases at V and 3 bases at J, with 23 bases in the middle. The DNA of the CDR3 is TGTGCCACCAGTGACCCCTCCCAGGGAAGTTATCTTGACTATGGCTACACCTTC. This gives the protein CATSDPSQGSYLDYGYTF.

This clonotype is a singleton in its sample. The chain carries TRBV5-8 and TRBJ2-2; 11 nucleotides align to TRBD1. Per the germline V gene, CDR1 is SGHTS and CDR2 is YDEGEE. V dropped 3 bases and J dropped 3; count of bases not matched to a gene: 10. CDR3 length equals 18 residues. CDR3 in amino acids: CASSSWTGGASYTGELFF. CDR3 in DNA: TGTGCCAGCAGCTCGTGGACAGGGGGCGCGAGTTACACCGGGGAGCTGTTTTTT.

This clonotype was seen more than once but under ten times. This chain uses TRBV2 with TRBJ2-3; no reliable D call. This CDR3 contains 11 residues. CDR1 is SNHLY and CDR2 is FYNNEI in the germline V gene. V shed 7 bases and J shed 1 base, with 3 bases lying between them. CDR3 DNA sequence: TGTGCCAGCAAGCGCACAGATACGCAGTATTTT. Translating gives CASKRTDTQYF. Combining the CDR3 with reference TRBV2 and TRBJ2-3 gives the whole variable domain EPEVTQTPSHQVTQMGQEVILRCVPISNHLYFYWYRQILGQKVEFLVSFYNNEISEKSEIFDDQFSVERPDGSNFTLKIRSTKLEDSAMYFCASKRTDTQYFGPGTRLTVL.

The chain recombines TRBV12-3 or TRBV12-4 with TRBJ1-2; the D gene is possibly TRBD1 (5 bases). The CDR3 consists of 13 residues. V lost 6 bases to trimming and J lost 8 bases, with 16 bases between them. The CDR3 sequence is CASSPVPGRGYTF. CDR3 coding DNA: TGTGCCAGCAGCCCCGTCCCAGGGAGGGGCTACACCTTC.